This is a list of T cell receptor beta chains from one sample in a study of T cell changes during pregnancy in multiple sclerosis. Clones were read by immunoSEQ multiplex PCR, and TCRdb kept only the in-frame ones, dropping some. The sample holds fewer than 60,000 clones, around 92% seen once. Source: CD4+ T cells from peripheral blood mononuclear cells, taken after pregnancy. The receptors derive from a female donor with multiple sclerosis, enrolled in a pregnancy study. The CDR3 runs from the conserved cysteine through the conserved F or W. The D gene is left open where the match is weak. Clone size is stated in some rows and not others, as once, few, many or a class when expanded.

clone size	V gene	J gene	D gene	CDR3 protein
once	TRBV19	TRBJ1-2	TRBD1	CASSMSPGQGPNGYTF
few	TRBV4-2	TRBJ1-2	TRBD1	CASSPPQGVYGYTF
-	TRBV9	TRBJ2-2	TRBD1	CASSADRENTGELFF
-	TRBV4-3	TRBJ1-3	-	CASSQDLRGSSHF
-	TRBV4-3	TRBJ1-5	TRBD1	CASSRDLGQGTISNQPQHF
-	TRBV9	TRBJ1-2	-	CASSARGLGGGYTF
-	TRBV19	TRBJ2-6	TRBD1	CASRLDRVGANVLTF
-	TRBV7-9	TRBJ1-6	TRBD1	CASSLGQGVPLHF
-	TRBV9	TRBJ1-2	TRBD1	CASSVEGQWRGYTF
-	TRBV9	TRBJ1-6	TRBD1	CASSPRRDRGNSPPHF
-	TRBV6-5	TRBJ1-1	-	CASSYSRDRLNTEAFF
-	TRBV27	TRBJ1-2	-	CASSRGDDYGYTF
-	TRBV14	TRBJ2-7	-	CASSHRSGAASYEQYF
-	TRBV15	TRBJ1-1	TRBD1	CATTQGARDTEAFF
-	TRBV9	TRBJ2-1	-	CASSGTGPTGNEQFF
once	TRBV5-5	TRBJ2-1	-	CASSPRLLATYNEQFF
-	TRBV9	TRBJ2-3	-	CASSAVGDTQYF
few	TRBV6-5	TRBJ1-6	-	CASSYPGRDSPLHF
-	TRBV7-2	TRBJ2-3	TRBD2	CASSLGGLGAVDTQYF
-	TRBV6-6	TRBJ2-5	-	CASSYVEAKTQYF
-	TRBV9	TRBJ2-2	-	CASSVAGLPNTGELFF
-	TRBV10-3	TRBJ2-2	-	CAISRLSGELFF
-	TRBV14	TRBJ2-5	TRBD1	CASSHVDRAQYF
-	TRBV9	TRBJ1-2	-	CASSVEGANYGYTF
-	TRBV6-5	TRBJ1-2	-	CASSYSNRAQGGYTF
-	TRBV4-3	TRBJ1-4	TRBD1	CASSLGQGPNEKLFF
-	TRBV10-2	TRBJ2-1	-	CASSRTDYNEQFF
-	TRBV7-7	TRBJ2-5	-	CASSLTVGRGGAETQYF
-	TRBV29-1	TRBJ1-1	-	CSVAPPGPPKAFF
-	TRBV6-1	TRBJ2-2	-	CASNKRGLFF
-	TRBV27	TRBJ1-3	-	CASSPQGSGNTIYF
-	TRBV30	TRBJ1-5	TRBD1	CAWSARTGFSNQPQHF
-	TRBV2	TRBJ1-1	TRBD1	CASSAGTGDTEAFF
-	TRBV4-3	TRBJ2-3	-	CASSQDRGGAYTDTQYF
-	TRBV19	TRBJ1-1	-	CASGPRGLGNTEAFF
-	TRBV4-2	TRBJ2-2	-	CASSPQVGENTGELFF
-	TRBV30	TRBJ1-2	TRBD1	CAWSVGRTGGFYGYTF
-	TRBV7-2	TRBJ1-2	TRBD1	CASSIRQGANYGYTF
-	TRBV7-2	TRBJ2-3	-	CASSPLPGTNTDTQYF
-	TRBV28	TRBJ2-7	TRBD1	CATGGQYF
-	TRBV29-1	TRBJ1-1	-	CSVRQTELEAFF
-	TRBV19	TRBJ2-7	-	CASSITLSISYEQYF
-	TRBV4-3	TRBJ1-2	TRBD1	CASSQVGTGGGYTF
-	TRBV4-3	TRBJ1-2	-	CASSQGTVNYGYTF
-	TRBV7-6	TRBJ2-3	TRBD2	CASSLGLAGSASTDTQYF
-	TRBV11-2	TRBJ2-5	TRBD2	CASSPVAGGLETQYF
-	TRBV6-1	TRBJ2-3	-	CASSRDSPGGDTQYF
-	TRBV6-1	TRBJ1-1	TRBD1	CASSRDRVTEAFF